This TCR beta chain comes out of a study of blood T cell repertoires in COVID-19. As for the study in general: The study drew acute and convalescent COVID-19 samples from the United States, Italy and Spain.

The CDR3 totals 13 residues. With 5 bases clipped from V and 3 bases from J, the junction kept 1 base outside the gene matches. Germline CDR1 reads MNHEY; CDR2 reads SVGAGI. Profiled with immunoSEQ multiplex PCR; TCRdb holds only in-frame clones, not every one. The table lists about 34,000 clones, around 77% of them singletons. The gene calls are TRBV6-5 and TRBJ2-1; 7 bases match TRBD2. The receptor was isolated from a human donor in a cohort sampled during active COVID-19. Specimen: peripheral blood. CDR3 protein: CASSPGGYNEQFF. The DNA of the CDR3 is TGTGCCAGCAGTCCGGGAGGCTACAATGAGCAGTTCTTC.